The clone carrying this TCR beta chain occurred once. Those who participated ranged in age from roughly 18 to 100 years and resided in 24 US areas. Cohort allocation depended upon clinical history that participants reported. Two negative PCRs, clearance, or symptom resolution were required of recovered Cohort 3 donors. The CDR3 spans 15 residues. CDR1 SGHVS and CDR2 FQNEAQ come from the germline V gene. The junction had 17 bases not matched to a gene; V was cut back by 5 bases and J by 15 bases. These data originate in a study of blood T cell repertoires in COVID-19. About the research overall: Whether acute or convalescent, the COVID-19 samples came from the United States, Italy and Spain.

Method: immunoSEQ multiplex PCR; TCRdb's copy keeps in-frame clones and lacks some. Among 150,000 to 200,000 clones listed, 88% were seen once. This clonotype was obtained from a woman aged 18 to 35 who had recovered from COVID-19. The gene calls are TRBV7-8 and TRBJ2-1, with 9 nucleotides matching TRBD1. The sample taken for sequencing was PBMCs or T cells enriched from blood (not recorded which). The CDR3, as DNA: TGTGCCAGCAGCCCGAGACAGGGGGGCCCGTTAGAGTGGTTCTTC. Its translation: CASSPRQGGPLEWFF.